The next 23 T cell receptor beta chains were all read from a single sample in a study of T cell repertoires in cytomegalovirus infection. These receptors have no identified antigens. TCRdb recomputed calls from the reads with MiXCR, one row per CDR3 protein. The sample records fewer than 1,000,000 distinct CDR3 sequences, about 33% being singletons. The sample was cultured CD8+ T cells from PBMCs, taken from culture after CMV antigen stimulation. These TCRs come from a human donor in good health (CMV status not recorded). Some clones in this sample may be carry-over from other donors' samples.

This clonotype was counted between two and nine times. This chain uses TRBV7-6 with TRBJ1-4; TRBD1 agrees at 9 bases. The V gene's germline CDR1 is SGHVS and CDR2 FNYEAQ. This CDR3 comprises 15 residues. The V and J ends lost 3 bases and 6 bases, in that order; junction bases with no gene match: 5. The CDR3 DNA reads as TGTGCCAGCAGCTTTACAGGGGGCTTCGATGAAAAACTGTTTTTT. Translation: CASSFTGGFDEKLFF.

The chain carries TRBV12-3 or TRBV12-4 and TRBJ1-5; D not resolved. CDR3 length equals 15 residues. Trimming cost V 5 bases and J 6 bases, with 17 bases left between them. The CDR3 here is CASSETRVVSQPQHF. CDR3 bases: TGTGCCAGCAGTGAGACCCGGGTGGTGAGTCAGCCCCAGCATTTT.

V usage is TRBV12-3 or TRBV12-4 and J usage is TRBJ2-2; D might be TRBD1 (5 bases). The CDR3 is 15 amino acids. V gave up 2 bases and J gave up 3 bases, with 10 bases separating them. The CDR3 sequence: CASSLLGADTGELFF. The DNA of the CDR3 is TGTGCCAGCAGTTTATTAGGGGCCGACACCGGGGAGCTGTTTTTT.

This chain uses TRBV11-2 with TRBJ1-5, with TRBD1 identical over 9 bases. V shed 2 bases, J shed 1 base, and the junction held 12 bases outside the gene matches. The CDR3 has 19 residues. Germline CDR1 reads SGHAT; CDR2 reads FQNNGV. CDR3 sequence reads: CASSLFSRTGERSNQPQHF. In nucleotides, the CDR3 is TGTGCCAGCAGCTTATTTTCCCGGACAGGGGAGAGAAGCAATCAGCCCCAGCATTTT. The variable domain in full, with the rest retrieved from reference TRBV11-2 and TRBJ1-5, is EAGVAQSPRYKIIEKRQSVAFWCNPISGHATLYWYQQILGQGPKLLIQFQNNGVVDDSQLPKDRFSAERLKGVDSTLKIQPAKLEDSAVYLCASSLFSRTGERSNQPQHFGDGTRLSIL.

J is TRBJ2-1 and V is TRBV14; D remains unclear. The CDR3 extends over 15 amino acids. Germline V gene data show CDR1 as SGHDN and CDR2 as FVKESK. Trimming took 0 bases from V and 4 from J, leaving 10 bases between them. DNA of the CDR3: TGTGCCAGCAGCCAAGATCATGGGGTTTACAATGAGCAGTTCTTC. It translates to CASSQDHGVYNEQFF.

In this sample, this clonotype turned up a few times. This chain uses TRBV10-3 with TRBJ2-3; D not resolved. CDR3 size: 14 residues. From germline, CDR1 is ENHRY and CDR2 SYGVKD. Between the trimmed V and J ends, which lost 5 bases and 1 base, there was a span of 10 bases. This CDR3 is CAISSDQGTDTQYF. The CDR3 DNA sequence: TGTGCCATCAGTTCCGATCAGGGCACAGATACGCAGTATTTT.

The CDR3 is CASSSGTARETQYF. CDR3 coding DNA: TGTGCCAGCAGCTCCGGGACGGCCCGAGAGACCCAGTACTTC. V gene TRBV5-5 combines with J gene TRBJ2-5; D tentatively fits TRBD1 or TRBD2 (5 bases each). V was clipped by 3 bases and J by 4 bases, with 13 bases between them. This CDR3 comprises 14 residues. Germline V gives CDR1 SGHKS, CDR2 YYEKEE (reference sequence).

This clonotype has more than one count but fewer than ten. The chain couples TRBV4-1 to TRBJ2-1; 7 bases match TRBD2. CDR1 is MGHRA, CDR2 YSYEKL, per germline. J was trimmed by 1 base and V by 0 bases; bases with no gene match: 0. The CDR3 runs 15 residues. CDR3 residues: CASSQDGGSYNEQFF. CDR3 DNA: TGCGCCAGCAGCCAAGACGGGGGGTCCTACAATGAGCAGTTCTTC.

This clonotype appeared a few times. The chain employs TRBV27 and TRBJ2-6, with D possibly TRBD1 on 6 matching bases. The germline V gene encodes CDR1 MNHEY and CDR2 SMNVEV (reference sequence). This CDR3 region has 16 residues. Between the trimmed V and J ends, which lost 6 bases and 4 bases, there was a span of 16 bases. CDR3 nucleotides: TGTGCCAGCAGCCCTGAAACAGGGTTAGGGGCCAACGTCCTGACTTTC. It specifies CASSPETGLGANVLTF.

In its sample, this clonotype was seen a few times. CDR3 in amino acids: CASTPTGDDEAFF. CDR3 coding DNA: TGTGCCAGTACCCCAACAGGGGATGATGAAGCTTTCTTT. This chain uses TRBV19 with TRBJ1-1, with TRBD1 matching over 7 bases. Losses at the gene ends were 7 bases for V and 7 bases for J; bases not matched to a gene: 9. This CDR3 is built from 13 residues. Germline V gene lookup returns CDR1 LNHDA and CDR2 SQIVND (reference sequence).

For this clonotype: The junction departs from germline at one end; a sequencing error may be responsible. The chain couples TRBV5-1 to TRBJ2-2; no firm D call. This CDR3 has 12 amino acids. Germline V gene data show CDR1 as SGHRS and CDR2 as YFSETQ. CDR3 amino acids: CASSSTAGELFF. The CDR3 region has the DNA TGCGCCAGCAGCTCAACAGCCGGTGAGCTGTTTTTT.

This clonotype was seen a handful of times. This rearrangement joins TRBV4-1 to TRBJ2-1; 13 bases match TRBD2. This CDR3 is 18 amino acids long. The trim removed 0 bases at V and 0 bases at J, leaving 2 bases unmatched. The germline V gene encodes CDR1 MGHRA and CDR2 YSYEKL. The CDR3 loop is CASSQDGTSGASYNEQFF. The CDR3 DNA follows: TGCGCCAGCAGCCAAGATGGGACTAGCGGGGCCTCCTACAATGAGCAGTTCTTC.

The chain carries TRBV27 and TRBJ2-1; perhaps TRBD2 as D (6 bases). Germline CDR1 reads MNHEY; CDR2 reads SMNVEV (reference sequence). V was clipped by 3 bases and J by 2 bases, with 11 bases between them. The CDR3 totals 15 residues. The CDR3, as DNA: TGTGCCAGCAGTTTCGGGAGTCCGGCCTACAATGAGCAGTTCTTC. Translation: CASSFGSPAYNEQFF.

The chain has TRBV19 and TRBJ1-2, with no clear D. Germline V CDR1 and CDR2: LNHDA, SQIVND (reference sequence). CDR3 length: 12 residues. Trimming removed 4 bases from V and 7 bases from J, with 10 bases in between. Here the CDR3 reads CASSTSRRGYTF. The CDR3 coding sequence is TGTGCCAGTAGTACCAGCCGACGTGGCTACACCTTC.

The rearrangement links TRBV14 to TRBJ2-7; 7 bases match TRBD1. CDR1 and CDR2 from the germline V gene are SGHDN and FVKESK. V lost 1 base, J lost 2 bases, and 8 bases stayed unmatched. The CDR3 totals 16 residues. DNA of the CDR3: TGTGCCAGCAGCCAAGTTCCAGGGACAGAGGCCTACGAGCAGTACTTC. Its translation is CASSQVPGTEAYEQYF.

The rearrangement joins TRBV19 to TRBJ1-2; the D is unclear. The CDR3 contains 12 residues. Germline-derived CDR1 and CDR2 are LNHDA and SQIVND (reference sequence). This CDR3 reads CVSGSSRADYTF. The CDR3 DNA sequence: TGTGTCAGCGGGAGCTCCCGGGCTGACTACACCTTC.

This clonotype has only a few counts. This rearrangement joins TRBV27 to TRBJ2-7; D unresolved. Per the germline V gene, CDR1 is MNHEY and CDR2 is SMNVEV (reference sequence). The CDR3 loop spans 15 amino acids. Trimming stripped 0 bases from V and 3 bases from J, with 12 bases between. The CDR3 nucleotides read TGTGCCAGCAGTTTATCCAGACTTGGATTCTACGAGCAGTACGTC. Its translation: CASSLSRLGFYEQYV.

This clonotype has just one count. V gene TRBV5-4 combines with J gene TRBJ2-7; D unresolved. Trimming left V 1 base short and J 3 bases short, with 5 bases between. The CDR3 has 12 amino acids. CDR1 SGHNT and CDR2 YYREEE come from the germline V gene (reference sequence). Written as DNA, the CDR3 is TGTGCCAGCAGCTTGTTCGGCTACGAGCAGTACGTC. As protein: CASSLFGYEQYV.

This clonotype was counted only a few times. V usage is TRBV12-3 or TRBV12-4 and J usage is TRBJ1-4, with 7 positions matching TRBD1. The trim removed 5 bases at V and 6 bases at J, leaving 6 bases unmatched. The CDR3 is 14 amino acids. The CDR3 DNA sequence: TGTGCCAGCAGTCAGACAGGGCTGGATGAAAAACTGTTTTTT. This translates into CASSQTGLDEKLFF.

This clonotype was seen a handful of times. The chain uses TRBV27 and TRBJ2-7, with D perhaps TRBD1 (6 bases). Germline loops: CDR1 MNHEY, CDR2 SMNVEV (reference sequence). Trimming removed 2 bases at V and 3 bases at J, with 11 bases between. The CDR3 has 14 residues. The CDR3 region is CASSLRGTIYEQYF. The CDR3 nucleotides read TGTGCCAGCAGTTTAAGGGGGACAATCTACGAGCAGTACTTC.

This clonotype occurred a few times. V is TRBV4-2 and J is TRBJ2-1, with 12 bases aligning to TRBD2. Trimming took 2 bases from V and 4 from J; bases not matched to a gene: 3. Germline V gene lookup returns CDR1 LGHNA and CDR2 YNFKEQ. The CDR3 is made up of 16 amino acids. CDR3 loop: CASSQLAGGLYNEQFF. The CDR3 DNA follows: TGTGCCAGCAGCCAACTAGCGGGGGGGTTATACAATGAGCAGTTCTTC.

For this clonotype: Here the CDR3 omits its conserved ending phenylalanine or tryptophan, so a read error is the likely source. The genes are TRBV19 and TRBJ1-1; 8 bases match TRBD1. Germline CDR1 LNHDA, CDR2 SQIVND (reference sequence). J lost 3 bases, V lost 7 bases, and 13 bases had no gene match. The CDR3 covers 16 residues. The CDR3, as DNA: TGTGCCAGTACCCTAATGCACAGGGGGTTGTACACTGAAGCTTTCATT. It codes for CASTLMHRGLYTEAFI.

The rearrangement links TRBV27 to TRBJ2-1; the match to TRBD1 covers 10 bases. Germline assignment: CDR1 MNHEY and CDR2 SMNVEV (reference sequence). CDR3 length equals 14 residues. V dropped 10 bases and J dropped 5; count of bases not matched to a gene: 8. CDR3 amino acids: CATLTGGGHNEQFF. The DNA of the CDR3 is TGTGCCACCTTGACAGGGGGCGGCCACAATGAGCAGTTCTTC.